The rows below give T cell receptor beta chains drawn from one sample of a study of a mutant IDH1 vaccine in newly diagnosed glioma. The protocol was immunoSEQ multiplex PCR, while the TCRdb copy is restricted to in-frame clones and leaves out a portion. The table shows about 27,000 clones, with more than 60% occurring only once. No antigen is known for these receptors. This material consisted of PBMCs, taken from a glioma patient whose treatment included an IDH1 peptide vaccine. These TCRs come from a man in his forties or fifties with glioma. The CDR3 runs from the conserved cysteine through the conserved F or W. The D gene is left open where the match is weak. Some rows mark clone size as missing; the rest say once, few, many or name a class of expanded clone.

v_call,j_call,clone_size,d_call,cdr3_nt,cdr3_aa
TRBV2,TRBJ1-1,NA,NA,TGTGCCAGCAGAGGGCAGATGAACACTGAAGCTTTCTTT,CASRGQMNTEAFF
TRBV2,TRBJ2-7,NA,NA,TGTGCCAGCAGTGGGACCGTCTACGAGCAGTACTTC,CASSGTVYEQYF
TRBV6-1,TRBJ1-1,NA,NA,TGTGCCACCGGGAACCTCACCCCAGCTTTCTTT,CATGNLTPAFF
TRBV6-6,TRBJ2-7,NA,NA,TGTGCCAGCAGGAAGAATCAGGGTGACGAGCAGTACTTC,CASRKNQGDEQYF
TRBV7-2,TRBJ2-7,NA,TRBD2,TGTGCCAGCAGCCCTAGCGGGGCTATCTACGAGCAGTACTTC,CASSPSGAIYEQYF
TRBV2,TRBJ1-1,few,TRBD1,TGTGCCAGCACCCCGGACAGGGCCACTGAAGCTTTCTTT,CASTPDRATEAFF
TRBV5-1,TRBJ1-1,NA,NA,TGCGCCAGCAGCTTGGACAGAATGAACACTGAAGCTTTCTTT,CASSLDRMNTEAFF
TRBV2,TRBJ2-3,NA,NA,TGTGCCAGCAGTGACACAGATACGCAGTATTTT,CASSDTDTQYF
TRBV6-5,TRBJ1-3,NA,NA,TGTGCCAGCAGCCCAGACAACTCTGGAAACACCATATATTTT,CASSPDNSGNTIYF
TRBV11-3,TRBJ1-1,NA,NA,TGTGCCAGCAGCCCGGGGGTGAACACTGAAGCTTTCTTT,CASSPGVNTEAFF
TRBV7-2,TRBJ1-3,NA,NA,TGTGCCAGCAGCCAAGACACCGGGACCGATGGAAACACCATATATTTT,CASSQDTGTDGNTIYF
TRBV6-5,TRBJ1-3,NA,NA,TGTGCCAGCAGTTCCCAGCCTTACAGCTCTGGAAACACCATATATTTT,CASSSQPYSSGNTIYF
TRBV9,TRBJ1-2,NA,NA,TGTGCCAGCAGCCCCGGACAGATAACGAGCTATGGCTACACCTTC,CASSPGQITSYGYTF
TRBV29-1,TRBJ2-3,NA,NA,TGCAGCGTCTTGGGCGGGAGAGGGGGGGCAGATACGCAGTATTTT,CSVLGGRGGADTQYF
TRBV5-4,TRBJ1-2,once,TRBD1,TGTGCCAGCAGCCCCGGGACAGGGGGAGCAGCTAACTATGGCTACACCTTC,CASSPGTGGAANYGYTF
TRBV29-1,TRBJ2-2,NA,NA,TGCAGCGTTGTGCGGACAATGAACACCGGGGAGCTGTTTTTT,CSVVRTMNTGELFF
TRBV2,TRBJ1-5,NA,TRBD1,TGTGCCAGCAGCCTTGACAGGGGTCAGCCCCAGCATTTT,CASSLDRGQPQHF
TRBV7-6,TRBJ2-7,NA,NA,TGTGCCAGCAGCTTAGGTGGGATCGAGCAGTACTTC,CASSLGGIEQYF
TRBV5-1,TRBJ2-7,NA,NA,TGCGCCAGCAGCCCTTACGTCGGGGCCAAGGGCGAGCAGTACTTC,CASSPYVGAKGEQYF
TRBV19,TRBJ2-1,NA,TRBD2,TGTGCCAGTAGGTCGCTAGCGGGGGGATACAATGAGCAGTTCTTC,CASRSLAGGYNEQFF
TRBV14,TRBJ2-3,NA,NA,TGTGCCAGCAGCCAAGAGAGACTGCTCGATACGCAGTATTTT,CASSQERLLDTQYF
TRBV30,TRBJ1-1,NA,NA,TGTGCCTGGAGAAAACAGGGTGTTCTCGAAGCTTTCTTT,CAWRKQGVLEAFF